This T cell receptor (beta chain) derives from a study of T-cell reconstitution after alpha-beta-depleted transplantation in children. Whole-study results and caveats: One year after transplant, T-cell counts and diversity came mostly from newly produced T cells. Reportedly, roughly two months post-transplant, alpha-beta T cells arose from several hundred expanded graft clones. For some patients, TCRbeta diversity was high at day 60 because of recipient T cells and thymic progenitors that survived.

Library preparation (for TCRbeta) was performed with unique molecular identifiers. TCRdb passed the PCR reads through MiXCR, listing each CDR3 protein once. The data contain fewer than 1 million distinct CDR3 sequences, roughly 16% of them singletons. This clonotype was recorded many times. Antigen unknown. The junction shows a germline mismatch at one end, possibly a read error. CDR1 SGHRS and CDR2 YFSETQ come from the germline V gene. The CDR3 length is 12 residues. The source material was PBMCs, mostly from graft donor cells, sampled 360 days after TCRalphabeta/CD19-depleted stem cell transplant. The rearrangement joins TRBV5-1 to TRBJ2-2; D is unclear. This sequence originates from a male patient aged 5 to 17 who had a stem cell transplant for acute lymphoblastic leukemia, so the T cells may come from the graft donor. DNA for the CDR3: TGTGCCAGCAGTTTTGGCACCGGGGAGCTGTTTTTT. Its protein product is CASSFGTGELFF.